This T cell receptor (beta chain) derives from a study of T cell responses to AZD1222 COVID-19 vaccine. Study information: Timing groups of about 4 and about 12 weeks for second doses were pooled.

Some clones are missing from TCRdb's copy, which holds only in-frame ones; the method was immunoSEQ multiplex PCR. The profile shows more than 95,000 clones, around 89% of them singletons. Points from the study as a whole: Spike-wide vaccine-associated CD4 TCRs dominated at 160-218 and 743-854.

As concerns this clone: Its antigen is still unknown.

Trimming stripped 2 bases from V and 8 bases from J, with 13 bases between. This CDR3 comprises 13 residues. Germline V lookup: CDR1 KGHSH, CDR2 LQKENI. The sample consisted of peripheral blood, taken on day 0 of AZD1222 vaccination. The clonotype was recovered from an adult in good health. This chain links TRBV18 with TRBJ2-7; TRBD1 or TRBD2 may be the D gene (5 bases each). CDR3 DNA sequence: TGTGCCAGCTCACCAGGGACCGAAAATAAGCAGTACTTC. Amino acids: CASSPGTENKQYF.